This T cell receptor (beta chain) was recorded in a study of control samples from healthy donors and cancer patients. The germline gives CDR1 MDHEN, CDR2 SYDVKM. This CDR3 region has 15 residues. V was pared by 3 bases and J by 0 bases, with 9 bases between. The repertoire was sequenced with immunoSEQ multiplex PCR; TCRdb's copy has only in-frame clones and lacks some. The sample lists tens of thousands of clones; approximately 89% were seen once. The gene calls are TRBV28 and TRBJ2-1; the D gene is possibly TRBD2 (7 bases). Sequenced material: PBMCs. The source of this sequence is a woman aged 40 to 50 with head and neck cancer. CDR3: CASSFGGPSYNEQFF. The CDR3 nucleotides read TGTGCCAGCAGTTTCGGGGGGCCCTCCTACAATGAGCAGTTCTTC.